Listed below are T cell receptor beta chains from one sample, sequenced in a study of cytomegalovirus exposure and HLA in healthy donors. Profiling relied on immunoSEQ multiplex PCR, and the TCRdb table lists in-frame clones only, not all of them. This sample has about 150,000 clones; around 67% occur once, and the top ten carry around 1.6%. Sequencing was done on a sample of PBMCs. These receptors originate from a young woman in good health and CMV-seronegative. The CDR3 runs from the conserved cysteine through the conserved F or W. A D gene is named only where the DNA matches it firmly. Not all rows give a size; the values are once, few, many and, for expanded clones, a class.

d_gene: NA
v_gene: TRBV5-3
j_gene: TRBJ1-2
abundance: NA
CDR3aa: CARSPWGATTNYGYTF
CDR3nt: TGTGCCAGAAGCCCCTGGGGAGCAACTACTAACTATGGCTACACCTTC

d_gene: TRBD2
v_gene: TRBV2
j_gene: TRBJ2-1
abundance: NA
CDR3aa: CASSVESGDNEQFF
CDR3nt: TGTGCCAGCAGTGTTGAAAGCGGGGACAATGAGCAGTTCTTC

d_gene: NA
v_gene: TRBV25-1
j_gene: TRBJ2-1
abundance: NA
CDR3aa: CASSANRAGEQFF
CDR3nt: TGTGCCAGCAGTGCGAACAGGGCCGGGGAGCAGTTCTTC

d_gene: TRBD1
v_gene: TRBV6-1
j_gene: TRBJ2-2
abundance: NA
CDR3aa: CASIGRDRATGELFF
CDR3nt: TGTGCCAGCATAGGCCGGGACAGGGCGACCGGGGAGCTGTTTTTT

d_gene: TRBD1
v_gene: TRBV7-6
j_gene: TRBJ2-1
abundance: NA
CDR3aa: CASSLEGTGRGEQFF
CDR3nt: TGTGCCAGCAGCTTAGAGGGGACAGGGAGGGGTGAGCAGTTCTTC

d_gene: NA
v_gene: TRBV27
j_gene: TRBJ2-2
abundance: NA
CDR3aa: CAGTPGAGELFF
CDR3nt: TGTGCCGGCACCCCGGGAGCCGGGGAGCTGTTTTTT

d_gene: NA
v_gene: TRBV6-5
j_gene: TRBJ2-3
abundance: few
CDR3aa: CASSYLGGFPTDTQYF
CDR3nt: TGTGCCAGCAGTTACTTAGGAGGGTTTCCCACAGATACGCAGTATTTT

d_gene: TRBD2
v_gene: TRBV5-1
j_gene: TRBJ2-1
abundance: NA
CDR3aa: CASSPVTSGVYNEQFF
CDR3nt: TGCGCCAGCAGCCCGGTGACTAGCGGGGTTTACAATGAGCAGTTCTTC

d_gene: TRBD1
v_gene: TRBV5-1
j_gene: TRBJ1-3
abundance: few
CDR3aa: CASSLGTGVGNTIYF
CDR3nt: TGCGCCAGCAGCTTGGGGACAGGTGTTGGAAACACCATATATTTT

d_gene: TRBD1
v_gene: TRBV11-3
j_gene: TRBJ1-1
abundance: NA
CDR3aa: CASSHVEGASAEAFF
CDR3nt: TGTGCCAGCAGTCATGTCGAGGGGGCGTCCGCTGAAGCTTTCTTT

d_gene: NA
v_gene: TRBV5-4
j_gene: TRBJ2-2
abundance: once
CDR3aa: CASSSAGIRNTGELFF
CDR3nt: TGTGCCAGCAGCTCGGCGGGGATCCGGAACACCGGGGAGCTGTTTTTT

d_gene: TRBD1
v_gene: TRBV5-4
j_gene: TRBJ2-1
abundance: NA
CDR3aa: CASSLIDRGSNEQFF
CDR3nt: TGTGCCAGCAGCTTGATCGACAGGGGATCAAATGAGCAGTTCTTC

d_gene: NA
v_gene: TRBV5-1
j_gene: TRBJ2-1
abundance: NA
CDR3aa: CASRPDSKGSNEQFF
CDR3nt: TGCGCCAGCAGACCGGACAGCAAGGGAAGCAATGAGCAGTTCTTC

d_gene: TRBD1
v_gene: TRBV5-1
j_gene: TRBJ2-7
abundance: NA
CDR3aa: CASSPGQETYEQYF
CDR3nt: TGCGCCAGCAGCCCTGGACAGGAGACCTACGAGCAGTACTTC

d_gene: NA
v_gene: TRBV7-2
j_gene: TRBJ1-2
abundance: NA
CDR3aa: CASSLAGGGGYTF
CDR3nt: TGTGCCAGCAGCTTGGCGGGGGGGGGCGGCTACACCTTC

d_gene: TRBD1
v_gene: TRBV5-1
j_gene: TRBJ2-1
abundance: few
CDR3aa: CASSFGQGGYNEQFF
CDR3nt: TGCGCCAGCAGCTTTGGACAGGGAGGCTACAATGAGCAGTTCTTC

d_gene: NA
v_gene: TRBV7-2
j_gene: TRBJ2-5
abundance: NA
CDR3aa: CASSYKETQYF
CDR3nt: TGTGCCAGCAGCTACAAAGAGACCCAGTACTTC

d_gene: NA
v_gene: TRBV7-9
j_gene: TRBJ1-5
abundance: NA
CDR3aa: CASGHLNQPQHF
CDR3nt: TGTGCCAGCGGTCATCTAAATCAGCCCCAGCATTTT

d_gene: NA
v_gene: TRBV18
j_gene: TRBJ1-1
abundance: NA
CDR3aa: CASSPERNTEAFF
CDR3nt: TGTGCCAGCTCACCGGAGCGGAACACTGAAGCTTTCTTT

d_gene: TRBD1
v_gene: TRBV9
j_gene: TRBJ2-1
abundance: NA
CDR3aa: CASSVGQGAGDEQFF
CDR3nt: TGTGCCAGCAGCGTAGGCCAGGGGGCGGGCGATGAGCAGTTCTTC

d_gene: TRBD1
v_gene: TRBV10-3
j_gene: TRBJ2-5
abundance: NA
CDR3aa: CAISDRTGGQETQYF
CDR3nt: TGTGCCATCAGTGATAGGACAGGGGGCCAAGAGACCCAGTACTTC

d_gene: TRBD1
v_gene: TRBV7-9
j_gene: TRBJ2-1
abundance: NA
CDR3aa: CASSSDRGIYNEQFF
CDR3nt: TGTGCCAGCAGCTCGGACAGGGGGATATACAATGAGCAGTTCTTC

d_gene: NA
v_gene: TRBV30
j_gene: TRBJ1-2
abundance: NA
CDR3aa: CAWSVGDNYGYTF
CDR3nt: TGTGCCTGGAGTGTAGGGGATAACTATGGCTACACCTTC

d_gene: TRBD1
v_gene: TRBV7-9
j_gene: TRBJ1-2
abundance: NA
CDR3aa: CASSLEVGGSGYTF
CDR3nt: TGTGCCAGCAGCTTAGAGGTAGGGGGCAGTGGCTACACCTTC

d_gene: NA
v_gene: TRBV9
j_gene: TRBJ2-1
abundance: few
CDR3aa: CASSPHGGGKSDEQFF
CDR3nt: TGTGCCAGCAGCCCTCATGGGGGGGGCAAGAGCGATGAGCAGTTCTTC

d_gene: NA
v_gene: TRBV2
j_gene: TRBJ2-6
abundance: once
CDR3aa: CASRATWSFLLSGANVLTF
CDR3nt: TGTGCCAGCAGGGCTACGTGGAGCTTTCTACTCTCTGGGGCCAACGTCCTGACTTTC

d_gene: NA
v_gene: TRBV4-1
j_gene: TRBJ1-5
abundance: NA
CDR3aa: CASSQDRYQPQHF
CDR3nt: TGCGCCAGCAGCCAAGATCGTTATCAGCCCCAGCATTTT

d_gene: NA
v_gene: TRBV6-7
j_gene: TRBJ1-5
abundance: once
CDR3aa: CASSYCSGDAQPQHF
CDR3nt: TGTGCCAGCAGTTACTGCTCGGGGGATGCTCAGCCCCAGCATTTT

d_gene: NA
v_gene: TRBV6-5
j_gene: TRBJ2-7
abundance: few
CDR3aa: CASRRGTSSYEQYF
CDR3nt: TGTGCCAGCCGCCGGGGAACTAGCAGCTACGAGCAGTACTTC

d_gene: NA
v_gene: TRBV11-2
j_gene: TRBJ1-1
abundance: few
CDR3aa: CASSPDRDIEAFF
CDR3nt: TGTGCCAGCAGCCCCGACCGGGACATTGAAGCTTTCTTT